This T cell receptor (beta chain) was sequenced for a study of OX40 agonist ivuxolimab in advanced cancers. Across the whole study: Earlier treatment with anti-PD-1, anti-PD-L1 or anti-CTLA-4 was permitted, and over 35% had received some. Study-level findings and limits: It was also the case that some nonresponders had low normalized T-cell clonal expansion.

Produced via immunoSEQ multiplex PCR; TCRdb's table is partial and in-frame only. The sample lists over 75,000 clones; around 87% were seen once. Turning to this clone: Its antigen is as yet unknown.

V shed 1 base and J shed 0 bases, with 10 bases lying between them. The CDR3 spans 16 residues. CDR1 is MGHRA, CDR2 YSYEKL, per germline. This chain connects TRBV4-1 to TRBJ1-3; D unclear. This clonotype originated in an adult with an advanced solid tumor such as melanoma, head and neck, liver or kidney cancer. The source material was CD4+ or CD8+ T cells sorted from blood, sampled in a trial of the OX40 agonist ivuxolimab. The CDR3 DNA reads as TGCGCCAGCAGCCAAGTCTTCGGGATCTCTGGAAACACCATATATTTT. Translated, it gives CASSQVFGISGNTIYF.